This TCR beta chain was profiled in a study of monozygotic twins with inflammatory bowel disease. Investigators extracted total RNA from whole blood and did not sort T cells. Input per TCR library consisted of approximately 3.5 ug of total RNA. Two nested PCRs, roughly 17 and 9 cycles, amplified TCRalpha and TCRbeta cDNA. From its re-call of the 5' RACE reads, TCRdb lists each CDR3 protein once, without DNA. Its listing shows some 450,000 distinct CDR3 sequences. The length of the CDR3 is 20 residues. The germline CDR1 and CDR2 sequences are MNHEY and SVGEGT. The chain joins TRBV6-2 or TRBV6-3 to TRBJ1-2. Source material: blood. The sequence was obtained from a human donor with ulcerative colitis or Crohn's disease, or a healthy co-twin of an affected twin (not recorded which). CDR3 protein: CASSFWPRTLELLANYGYTF.